The entry below gives a single T cell receptor beta chain sequence along with its context. Its antigen is not known. The sample originates from a study of CD4+ T cells in melanoma. Findings and limits, study-wide: Neoantigen-specific CD4+ T cells in melanoma reportedly had diverse differentiation states. CD8+ T cell, macrophage and B cell function reportedly correlated with neoantigen-specific CD4+ T cells.

The CDR3 sequence is 15 residues long. V lost 4 bases and J 8 bases, leaving 20 bases between the germline ends. In germline, CDR1 is SGHDN, CDR2 FVKESK. The repertoire was sequenced with immunoSEQ multiplex PCR; TCRdb's copy has only in-frame clones and lacks some. Counted here are about 140,000 clones, around 90% occurring once; the ten biggest clones make up approximately 1.5%. The genes are TRBV14 and TRBJ1-2; D is perhaps TRBD1 (5 bases). The source of this sequence is a human donor with melanoma. The CDR3 DNA follows: TGTGCCAGCAGCCCCTACTCGACAGTTTCGGAGGGCTACACCTTC. Translated: CASSPYSTVSEGYTF. The variable domain in full, completed from reference TRBV14 and TRBJ1-2, reads EAGVTQFPSHSVIEKGQTVTLRCDPISGHDNLYWYRRVMGKEIKFLLHFVKESKQDESGMPNNRFLAERTGGTYSTLKVQPAELEDSGVYFCASSPYSTVSEGYTFGSGTRLTVV.